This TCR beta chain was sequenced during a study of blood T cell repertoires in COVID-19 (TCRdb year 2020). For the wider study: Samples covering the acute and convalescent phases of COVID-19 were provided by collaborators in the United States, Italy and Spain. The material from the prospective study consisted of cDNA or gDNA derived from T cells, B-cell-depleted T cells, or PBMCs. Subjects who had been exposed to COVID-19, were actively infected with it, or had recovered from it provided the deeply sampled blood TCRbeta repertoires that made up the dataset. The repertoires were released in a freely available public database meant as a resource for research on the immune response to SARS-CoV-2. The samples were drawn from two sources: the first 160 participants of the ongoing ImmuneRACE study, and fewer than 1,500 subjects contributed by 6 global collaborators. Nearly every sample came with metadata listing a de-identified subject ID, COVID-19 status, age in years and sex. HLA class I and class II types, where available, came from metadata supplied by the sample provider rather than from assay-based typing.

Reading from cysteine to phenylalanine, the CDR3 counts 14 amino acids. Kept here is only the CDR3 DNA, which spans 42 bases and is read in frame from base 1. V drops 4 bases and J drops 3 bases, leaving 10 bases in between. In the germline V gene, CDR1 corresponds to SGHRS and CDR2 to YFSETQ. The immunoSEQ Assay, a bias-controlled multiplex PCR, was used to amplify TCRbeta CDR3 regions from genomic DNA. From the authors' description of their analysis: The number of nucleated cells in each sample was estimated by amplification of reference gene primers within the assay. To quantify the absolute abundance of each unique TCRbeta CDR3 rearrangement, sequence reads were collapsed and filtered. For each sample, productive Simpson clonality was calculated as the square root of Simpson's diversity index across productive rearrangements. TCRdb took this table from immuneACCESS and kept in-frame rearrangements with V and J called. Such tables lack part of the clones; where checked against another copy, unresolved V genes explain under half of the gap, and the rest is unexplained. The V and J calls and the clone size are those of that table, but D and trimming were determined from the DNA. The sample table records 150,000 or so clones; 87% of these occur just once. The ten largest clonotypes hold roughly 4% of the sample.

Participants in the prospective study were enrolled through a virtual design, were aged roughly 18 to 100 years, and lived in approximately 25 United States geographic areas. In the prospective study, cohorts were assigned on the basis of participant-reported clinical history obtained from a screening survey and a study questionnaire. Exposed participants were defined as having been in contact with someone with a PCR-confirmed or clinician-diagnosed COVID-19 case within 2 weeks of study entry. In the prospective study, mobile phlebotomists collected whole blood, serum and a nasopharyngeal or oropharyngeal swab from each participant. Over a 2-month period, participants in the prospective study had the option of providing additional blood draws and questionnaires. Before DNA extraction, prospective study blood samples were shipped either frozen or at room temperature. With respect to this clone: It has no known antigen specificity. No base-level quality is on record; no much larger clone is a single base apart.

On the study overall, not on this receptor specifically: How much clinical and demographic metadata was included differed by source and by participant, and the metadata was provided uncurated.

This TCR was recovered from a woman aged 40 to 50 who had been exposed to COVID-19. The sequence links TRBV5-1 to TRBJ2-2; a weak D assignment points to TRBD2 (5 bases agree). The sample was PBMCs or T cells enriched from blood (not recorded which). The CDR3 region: CASSPRADTGELFF. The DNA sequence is TGCGCCAGCAGCCCTCGAGCGGACACCGGGGAGCTGTTTTTT.